This T cell receptor beta chain comes out of a study of a mutant IDH1 vaccine in newly diagnosed glioma. Overall study context: Of treated patients, approximately 62% were men and 37.5% women, averaging around 40 years. Broader study findings: It was just under 95% of patients that developed vaccine-induced immune responses. Pseudoprogression apparently lacked any relation to changes in top peripheral T cell clonotypes.

The CDR3 runs 14 residues. Germline-derived CDR1 and CDR2 are LGHNA and YSLEER. J was trimmed by 2 bases and V by 3 bases; bases with no gene match: 3. Time point given: baseline, week 1 (first vaccination visit). The treatment here: pre-vaccination baseline after standard-of-care therapy. Repertoires were generated with immunoSEQ multiplex PCR, while TCRdb's copy carries only in-frame clones and drops some. Of around 37,000 clones listed, roughly 80% are singletons. With respect to this clone: The antigen remains unidentified.

The TCR sequence derives from a man aged 35 to 55 with glioma. Some clones in this sample may be carry-over from other donors' samples. This sample comprised PBMCs, obtained from a glioma patient treated with radiotherapy, temozolomide or both. The rearrangement uses TRBV4-3 and TRBJ2-7; TRBD1 aligns across 8 bases. CDR3 in DNA: TGCGCCAGCAGCCACGACAGGGGCCCCTACGAGCAGTACTTC. Its translation: CASSHDRGPYEQYF.